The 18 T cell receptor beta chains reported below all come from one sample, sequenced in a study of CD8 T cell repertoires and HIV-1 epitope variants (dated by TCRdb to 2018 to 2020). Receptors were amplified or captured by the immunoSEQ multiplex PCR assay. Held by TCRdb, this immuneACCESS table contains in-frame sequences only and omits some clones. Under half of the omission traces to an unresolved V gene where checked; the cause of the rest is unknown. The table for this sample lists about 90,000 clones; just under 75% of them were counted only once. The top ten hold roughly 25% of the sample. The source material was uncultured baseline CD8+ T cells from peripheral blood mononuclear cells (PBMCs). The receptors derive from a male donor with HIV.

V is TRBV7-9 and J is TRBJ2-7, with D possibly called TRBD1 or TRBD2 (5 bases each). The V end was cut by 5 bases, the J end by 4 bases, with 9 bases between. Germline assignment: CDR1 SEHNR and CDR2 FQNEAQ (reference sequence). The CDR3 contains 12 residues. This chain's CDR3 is CASSRDAYEQYF. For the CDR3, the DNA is TGTGCCAGCAGCCGGGACGCTTACGAGCAGTACTTC.

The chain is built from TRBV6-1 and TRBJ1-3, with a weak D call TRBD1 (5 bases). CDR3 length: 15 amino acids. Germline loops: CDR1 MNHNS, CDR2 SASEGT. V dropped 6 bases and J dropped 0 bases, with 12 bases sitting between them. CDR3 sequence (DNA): TGTGCCAGCAGGACCACAGGAAACTCTGGAAACACCATATATTTT. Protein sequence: CASRTTGNSGNTIYF.

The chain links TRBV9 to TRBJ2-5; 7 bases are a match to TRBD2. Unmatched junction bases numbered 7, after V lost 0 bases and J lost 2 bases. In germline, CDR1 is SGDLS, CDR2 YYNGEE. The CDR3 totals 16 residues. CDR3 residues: CASSVGGGLTQETQYF. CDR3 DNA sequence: TGTGCCAGCAGCGTAGGCGGGGGATTGACACAAGAGACCCAGTACTTC.

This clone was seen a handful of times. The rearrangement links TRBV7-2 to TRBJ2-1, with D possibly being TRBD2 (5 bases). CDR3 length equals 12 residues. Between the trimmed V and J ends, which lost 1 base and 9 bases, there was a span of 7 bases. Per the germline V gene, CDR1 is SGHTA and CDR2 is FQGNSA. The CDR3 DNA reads TGTGCCAGCAGCTTAGAACTAGGTGAGCAGTTCTTC. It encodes CASSLELGEQFF.

The DNA for the CDR3 is TGTGCCATCAGTGAACAAGGGGAAGGCTACACCTTC. As protein: CAISEQGEGYTF. The chain uses TRBV10-3 and TRBJ1-2; D perhaps matches TRBD1 (5 bases). The V and J ends lost 3 bases and 8 bases respectively, with 10 bases between them. This CDR3 is built from 12 residues. The germline CDR1 and CDR2 sequences are ENHRY and SYGVKD.

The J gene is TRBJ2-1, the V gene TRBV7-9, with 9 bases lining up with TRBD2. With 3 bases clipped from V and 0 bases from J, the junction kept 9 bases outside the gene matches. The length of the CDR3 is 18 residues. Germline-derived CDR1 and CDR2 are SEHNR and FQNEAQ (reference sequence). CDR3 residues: CASSFPATSGASYNEQFF. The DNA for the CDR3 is TGTGCCAGCAGCTTCCCCGCGACTAGCGGTGCCTCCTACAATGAGCAGTTCTTC.

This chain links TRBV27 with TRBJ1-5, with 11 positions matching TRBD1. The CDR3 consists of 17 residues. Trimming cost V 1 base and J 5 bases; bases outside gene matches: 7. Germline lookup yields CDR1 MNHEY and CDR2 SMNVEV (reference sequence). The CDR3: CASSLFFGTGGDQPQHF. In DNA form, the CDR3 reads TGTGCCAGCAGTTTATTCTTCGGGACAGGGGGGGATCAGCCCCAGCATTTT.

The CDR3 region is CASTGGVGRRYSPLHF. Here the CDR3 DNA reads TGTGCCAGCACCGGGGGGGTAGGGCGGCGATATTCACCCCTCCACTTT. The chain carries TRBV28 and TRBJ1-6; tentatively, D is TRBD1 (5 bases). CDR3 length equals 16 residues. Germline V lookup: CDR1 MDHEN, CDR2 SYDVKM. V gave up 7 bases and J gave up 8 bases, with 21 bases separating them. Combining the CDR3 with reference TRBV28 and TRBJ1-6 gives the whole variable domain DVKVTQSSRYLVKRTGEKVFLECVQDMDHENMFWYRQDPGLGLRLIYFSYDVKMKEKGDIPEGYSVSREKKERFSLILESASTNQTSMYLCASTGGVGRRYSPLHFGNGTRLTVT.

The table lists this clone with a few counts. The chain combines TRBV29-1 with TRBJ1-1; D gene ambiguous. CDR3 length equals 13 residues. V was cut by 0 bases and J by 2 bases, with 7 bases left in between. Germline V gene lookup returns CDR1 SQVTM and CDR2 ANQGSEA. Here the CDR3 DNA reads TGCAGCGTTGAAGAACAGATAAACACTGAAGCTTTCTTT. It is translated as CSVEEQINTEAFF.

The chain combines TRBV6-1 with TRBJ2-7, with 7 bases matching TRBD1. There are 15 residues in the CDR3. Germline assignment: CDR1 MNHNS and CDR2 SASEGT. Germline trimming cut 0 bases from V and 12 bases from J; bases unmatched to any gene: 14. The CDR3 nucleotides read TGTGCCAGCAGTGAAGCAGATCCCTCCCCCACAGGGGTGTACTTC. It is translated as CASSEADPSPTGVYF.

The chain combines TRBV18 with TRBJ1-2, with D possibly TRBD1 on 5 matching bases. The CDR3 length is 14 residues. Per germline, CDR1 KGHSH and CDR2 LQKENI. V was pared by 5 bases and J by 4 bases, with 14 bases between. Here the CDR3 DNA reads TGTGCCAGCTCAATGGGGGATCGGAGCTATGGCTACACCTTC. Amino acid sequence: CASSMGDRSYGYTF.

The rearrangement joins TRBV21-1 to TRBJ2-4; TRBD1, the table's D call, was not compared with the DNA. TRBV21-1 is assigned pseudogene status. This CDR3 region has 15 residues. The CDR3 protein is CASSIKGGPSKHRYF. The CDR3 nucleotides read TGTGCCAGCAGCATCAAAGGGGGTCCGTCCAAACACCGGTACTTC.

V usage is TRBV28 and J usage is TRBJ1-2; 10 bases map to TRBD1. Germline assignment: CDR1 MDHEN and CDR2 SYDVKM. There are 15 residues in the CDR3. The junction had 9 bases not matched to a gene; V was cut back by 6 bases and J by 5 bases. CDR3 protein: CASSPRGQGKYGYTF. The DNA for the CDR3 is TGTGCCAGCAGCCCCCGGGGACAGGGGAAGTATGGCTACACCTTC.

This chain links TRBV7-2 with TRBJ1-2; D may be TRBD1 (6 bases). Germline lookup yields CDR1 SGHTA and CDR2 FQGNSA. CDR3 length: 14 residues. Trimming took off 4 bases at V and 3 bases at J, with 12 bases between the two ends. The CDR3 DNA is TGTGCCAGCAGCTCCTCAGGGGCTGACTATGGCTACACCTTC. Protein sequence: CASSSSGADYGYTF.

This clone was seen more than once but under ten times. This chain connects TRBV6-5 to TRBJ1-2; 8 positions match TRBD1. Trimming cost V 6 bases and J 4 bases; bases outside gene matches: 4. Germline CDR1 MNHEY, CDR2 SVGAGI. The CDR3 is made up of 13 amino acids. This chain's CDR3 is CASRSDRGYGYTF. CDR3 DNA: TGTGCCAGCAGGTCCGACAGGGGCTATGGCTACACCTTC.

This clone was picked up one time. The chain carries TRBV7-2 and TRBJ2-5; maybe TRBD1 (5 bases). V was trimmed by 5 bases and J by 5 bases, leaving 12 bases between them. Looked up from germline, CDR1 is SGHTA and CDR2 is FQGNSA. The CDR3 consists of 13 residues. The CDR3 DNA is TGTGCCAGCAGCCGAGACAGTGCCGAGACCCAGTACTTC. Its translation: CASSRDSAETQYF.

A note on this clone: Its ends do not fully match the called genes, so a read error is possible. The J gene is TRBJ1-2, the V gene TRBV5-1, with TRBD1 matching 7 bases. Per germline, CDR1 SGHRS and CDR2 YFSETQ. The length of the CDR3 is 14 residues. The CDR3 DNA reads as TGCGCCAGCAGCTTGATGGGACAGAACTATGGCTACGCCTTC. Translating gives CASSLMGQNYGYAF. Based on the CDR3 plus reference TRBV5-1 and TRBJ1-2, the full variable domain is KAGVTQTPRYLIKTRGQQVTLSCSPISGHRSVSWYQQTPGQGLQFLFEYFSETQRNKGNFPGRFSGRQFSNSRSEMNVSTLELGDSALYLCASSLMGQNYGYAFGSGTRLTVV.

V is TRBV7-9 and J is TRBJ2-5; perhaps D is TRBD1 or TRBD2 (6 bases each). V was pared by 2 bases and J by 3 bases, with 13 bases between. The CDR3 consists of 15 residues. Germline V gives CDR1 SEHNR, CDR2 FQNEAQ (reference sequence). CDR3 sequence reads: CASSLKWGAEETQYF. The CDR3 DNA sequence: TGTGCCAGCAGCTTAAAATGGGGGGCTGAAGAGACCCAGTACTTC.